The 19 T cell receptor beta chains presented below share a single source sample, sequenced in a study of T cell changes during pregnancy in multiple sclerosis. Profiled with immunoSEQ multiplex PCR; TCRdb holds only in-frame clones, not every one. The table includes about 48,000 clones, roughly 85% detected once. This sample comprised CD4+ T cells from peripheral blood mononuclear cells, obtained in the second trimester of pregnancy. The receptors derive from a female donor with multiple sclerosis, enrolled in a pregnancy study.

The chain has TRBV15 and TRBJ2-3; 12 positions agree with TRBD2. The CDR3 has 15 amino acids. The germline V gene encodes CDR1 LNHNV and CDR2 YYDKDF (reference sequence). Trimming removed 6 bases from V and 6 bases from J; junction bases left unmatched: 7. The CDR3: CATSLTSGRSDTQYF. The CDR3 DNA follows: TGTGCCACCAGTTTGACTAGCGGGAGATCGGATACGCAGTATTTT.

The DNA of the CDR3 is TGTGCCAGCAGCTTAGGGGGGGGTAGCACAGATACGCAGTATTTT. Translation: CASSLGGGSTDTQYF. V and J are TRBV11-2 and TRBJ2-3; 7 nucleotides align to TRBD2. The V gene end was trimmed by 1 base and the J gene end by 0 bases; junction bases not matched to a gene: 1. Germline CDR1 SGHAT, CDR2 FQNNGV. The CDR3 has 15 residues.

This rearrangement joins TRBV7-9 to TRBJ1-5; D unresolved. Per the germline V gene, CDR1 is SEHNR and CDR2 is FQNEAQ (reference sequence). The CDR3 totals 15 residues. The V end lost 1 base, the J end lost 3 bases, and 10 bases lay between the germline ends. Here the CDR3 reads CASSLDGRDNQPQHF. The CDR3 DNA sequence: TGTGCCAGCAGCTTAGACGGGCGGGACAATCAGCCCCAGCATTTT.

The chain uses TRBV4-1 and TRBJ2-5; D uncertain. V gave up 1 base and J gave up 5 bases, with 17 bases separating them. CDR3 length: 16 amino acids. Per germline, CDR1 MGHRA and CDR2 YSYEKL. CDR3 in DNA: TGCGCCAGCAGCCAAGGCGACAACCCGGCTGTGGAGACCCAGTACTTC. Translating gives CASSQGDNPAVETQYF.

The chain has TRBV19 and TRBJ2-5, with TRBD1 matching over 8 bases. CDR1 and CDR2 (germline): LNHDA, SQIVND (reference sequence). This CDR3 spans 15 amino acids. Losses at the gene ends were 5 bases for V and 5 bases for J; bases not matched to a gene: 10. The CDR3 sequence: CASSVQGAAWETQYF. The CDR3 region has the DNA TGTGCCAGTAGTGTTCAGGGGGCAGCGTGGGAGACCCAGTACTTC. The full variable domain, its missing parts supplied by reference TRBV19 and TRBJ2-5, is DGGITQSPKYLFRKEGQNVTLSCEQNLNHDAMYWYRQDPGQGLRLIYYSQIVNDFQKGDIAEGYSVSREKKESFPLTVTSAQKNPTAFYLCASSVQGAAWETQYFGPGTRLLVL.

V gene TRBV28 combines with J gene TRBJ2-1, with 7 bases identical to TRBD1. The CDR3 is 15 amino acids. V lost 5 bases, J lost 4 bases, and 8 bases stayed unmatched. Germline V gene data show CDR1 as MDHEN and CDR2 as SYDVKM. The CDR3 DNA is TGTGCCAGCAGTCTTTACAGGGGTGCATACAATGAGCAGTTCTTC. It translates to CASSLYRGAYNEQFF. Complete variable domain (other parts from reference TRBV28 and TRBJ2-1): DVKVTQSSRYLVKRTGEKVFLECVQDMDHENMFWYRQDPGLGLRLIYFSYDVKMKEKGDIPEGYSVSREKKERFSLILESASTNQTSMYLCASSLYRGAYNEQFFGPGTRLTVL.

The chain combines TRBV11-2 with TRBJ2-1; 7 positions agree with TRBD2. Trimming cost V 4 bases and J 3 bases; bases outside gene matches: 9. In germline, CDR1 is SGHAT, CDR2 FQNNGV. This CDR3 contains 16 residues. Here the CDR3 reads CASSSRFRTSYNEQFF. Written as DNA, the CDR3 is TGTGCCAGCAGCTCCAGGTTCCGGACTAGCTACAATGAGCAGTTCTTC.

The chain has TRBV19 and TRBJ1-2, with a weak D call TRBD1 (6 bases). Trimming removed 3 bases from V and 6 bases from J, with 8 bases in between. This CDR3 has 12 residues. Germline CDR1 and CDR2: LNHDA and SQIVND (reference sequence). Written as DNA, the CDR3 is TGTGCCAGTAGTATTAAGGGGGATGGCTACACCTTC. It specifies CASSIKGDGYTF.

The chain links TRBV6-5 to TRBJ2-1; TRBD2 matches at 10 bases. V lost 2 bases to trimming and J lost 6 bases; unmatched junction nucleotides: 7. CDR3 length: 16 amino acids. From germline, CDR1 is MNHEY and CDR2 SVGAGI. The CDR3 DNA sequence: TGTGCCAGCAGTTACCTCCTAGCGGGAGTCGGCAATGAGCAGTTCTTC. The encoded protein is CASSYLLAGVGNEQFF.

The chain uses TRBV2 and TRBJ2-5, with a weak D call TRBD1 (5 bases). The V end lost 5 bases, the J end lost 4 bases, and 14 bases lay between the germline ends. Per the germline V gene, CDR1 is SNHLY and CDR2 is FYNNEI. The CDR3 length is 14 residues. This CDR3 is CASSRQGWGETQYF. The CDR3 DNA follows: TGTGCCAGCAGTAGGCAGGGTTGGGGAGAGACCCAGTACTTC.

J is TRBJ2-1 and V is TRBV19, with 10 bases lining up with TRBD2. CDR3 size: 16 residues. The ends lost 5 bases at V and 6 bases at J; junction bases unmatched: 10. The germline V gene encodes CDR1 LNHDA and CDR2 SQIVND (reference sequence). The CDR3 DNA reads TGTGCCAGTAGTCTCCGAGCGGGAGGGCTACCCAATGAGCAGTTCTTC. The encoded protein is CASSLRAGGLPNEQFF.

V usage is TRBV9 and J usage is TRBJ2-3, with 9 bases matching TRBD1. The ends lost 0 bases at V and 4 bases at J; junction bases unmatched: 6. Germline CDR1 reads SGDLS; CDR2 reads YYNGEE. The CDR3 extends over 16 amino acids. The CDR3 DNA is TGTGCCAGCAGCGTAGCTGGGACAGGGCGTCCAGATACGCAGTATTTT. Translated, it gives CASSVAGTGRPDTQYF.

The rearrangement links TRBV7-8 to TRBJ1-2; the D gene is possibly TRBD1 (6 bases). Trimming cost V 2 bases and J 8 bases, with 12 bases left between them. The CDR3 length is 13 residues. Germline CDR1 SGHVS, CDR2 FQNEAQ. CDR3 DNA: TGTGCCAGCAGCTTAAAGGGGGGGGTCGGCTACACCTTC. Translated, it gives CASSLKGGVGYTF. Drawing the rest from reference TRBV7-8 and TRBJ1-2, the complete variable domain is GAGVSQSPRYKVAKRGQDVALRCDPISGHVSLFWYQQALGQGPEFLTYFQNEAQLDKSGLPSDRFFAERPEGSVSTLKIQRTQQEDSAVYLCASSLKGGVGYTFGSGTRLTVV.

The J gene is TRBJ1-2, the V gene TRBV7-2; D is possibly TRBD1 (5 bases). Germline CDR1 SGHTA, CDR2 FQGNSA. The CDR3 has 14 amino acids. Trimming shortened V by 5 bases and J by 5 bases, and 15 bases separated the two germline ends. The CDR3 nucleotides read TGTGCCAGCAGCCCGCGGGGGGGTCATTATGGCTACACCTTC. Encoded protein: CASSPRGGHYGYTF.

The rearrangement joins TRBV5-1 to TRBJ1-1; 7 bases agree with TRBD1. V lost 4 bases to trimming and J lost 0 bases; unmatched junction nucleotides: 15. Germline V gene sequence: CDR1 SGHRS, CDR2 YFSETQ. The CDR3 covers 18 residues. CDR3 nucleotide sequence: TGCGCCAGCAGCAGCTTGGCCGGCGGGGGGACAGTGAACACTGAAGCTTTCTTT. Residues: CASSSLAGGGTVNTEAFF. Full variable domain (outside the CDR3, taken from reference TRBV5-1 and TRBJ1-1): KAGVTQTPRYLIKTRGQQVTLSCSPISGHRSVSWYQQTPGQGLQFLFEYFSETQRNKGNFPGRFSGRQFSNSRSEMNVSTLELGDSALYLCASSSLAGGGTVNTEAFFGQGTRLTVV.

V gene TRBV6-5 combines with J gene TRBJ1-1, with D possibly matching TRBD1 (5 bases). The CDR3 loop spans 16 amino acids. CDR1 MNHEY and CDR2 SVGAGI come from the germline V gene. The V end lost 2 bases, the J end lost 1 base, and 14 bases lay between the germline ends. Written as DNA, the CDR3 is TGTGCCAGCAGTTACGGGGACTCTTGGAGGAACACTGAAGCTTTCTTT. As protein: CASSYGDSWRNTEAFF.

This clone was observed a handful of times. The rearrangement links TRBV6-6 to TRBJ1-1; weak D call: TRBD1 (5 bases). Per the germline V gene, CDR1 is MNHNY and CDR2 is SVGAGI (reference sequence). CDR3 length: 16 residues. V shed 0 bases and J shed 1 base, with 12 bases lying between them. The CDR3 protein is CASSYSRGGANTEAFF. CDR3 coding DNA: TGTGCCAGCAGTTACTCTAGGGGAGGGGCGAACACTGAAGCTTTCTTT.

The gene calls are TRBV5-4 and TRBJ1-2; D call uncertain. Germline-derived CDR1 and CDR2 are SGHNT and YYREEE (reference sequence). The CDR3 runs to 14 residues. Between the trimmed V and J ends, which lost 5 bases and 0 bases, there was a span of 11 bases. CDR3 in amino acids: CASRPAGANYGYTF. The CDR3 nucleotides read TGTGCCAGCAGGCCGGCCGGGGCTAACTATGGCTACACCTTC.

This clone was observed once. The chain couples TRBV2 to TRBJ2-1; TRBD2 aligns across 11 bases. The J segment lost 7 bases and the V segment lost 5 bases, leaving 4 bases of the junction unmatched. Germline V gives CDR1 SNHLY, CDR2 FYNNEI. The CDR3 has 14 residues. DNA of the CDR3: TGTGCCAGCAGTCCCACTAGCGGGAGTAATGAGCAGTTCTTC. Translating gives CASSPTSGSNEQFF.